This T cell receptor beta chain stems from a study of blood T cell repertoires in COVID-19. Turning to the study itself: The study drew acute and convalescent COVID-19 samples from the United States, Italy and Spain. PBMCs, B-cell-depleted T cells, or T cells provided the cDNA or gDNA that made up the material.

The V gene's germline CDR1 is SEHNR and CDR2 FQNEAQ (reference sequence). CDR3 length: 13 amino acids. V was trimmed by 3 bases and J by 7 bases, leaving 13 bases between them. The authors' processing: For nucleated cells, counts were estimated from reference gene primer amplification. Sequenced by immunoSEQ multiplex PCR; TCRdb stores in-frame clones only, minus some. D and trimming were read from the DNA, whereas the V and J calls and clone size are those reported in that table. The repertoire holds a few hundred thousand clones, with roughly 87% as singletons. Sequencing was performed on peripheral blood. The clonotype originates from a woman aged 45-65 years who had recovered from COVID-19. The rearrangement links TRBV7-9 to TRBJ2-7; tentative D call: TRBD2 (5 bases). CDR3 in amino acids: CASSFTSGTEQYF. The DNA for the CDR3 is TGTGCCAGCAGCTTTACTTCGGGAACAGAGCAGTACTTC.